The entry below describes one T cell receptor beta chain. The CDR3 has 13 residues. V lost 6 bases, J lost 13 bases, and 19 bases lay in between. This sample was taken from a study of blood T cell repertoires in COVID-19. Sequencing used immunoSEQ multiplex PCR; TCRdb keeps in-frame clones, though not all of them. Here the sample spans a few hundred thousand clones, around 86% being singletons. This sequence was found in a man between 18 and 35 years old with active or convalescent COVID-19. Sequenced input: peripheral blood. This chain uses TRBV12-3 or TRBV12-4 with TRBJ2-4, with D possibly matching TRBD1 (5 bases). The CDR3 loop is CASSSGSKVRQYF. The CDR3 region has the DNA TGTGCCAGCAGCTCAGGGTCAAAGGTTAGGCAGTACTTC.